This record looks at one T cell receptor (beta chain) sequence and its context. Execution of the assay was at deep level. Genomic DNA from each subset was divided evenly over several immunoSEQ plates. The repertoire was sequenced with immunoSEQ multiplex PCR; TCRdb's copy has only in-frame clones and lacks some. The repertoire holds around 2,000,000 clones, with roughly 96% as singletons. Trimming at V came to 1 base and at J to 0 bases, leaving 10 bases not matched to a gene. The germline gives CDR1 SGHRS, CDR2 YFSETQ. CDR3 length equals 19 residues. This sample was taken from a study of shared clonotypes between healthy human individuals.

The specimen sequenced was naive CD4+ T cells sorted from blood. Subset indicated: CD45RA+ positively selected. The rearrangement links TRBV5-1 to TRBJ2-7, with 13 bases fitting TRBD2. The receptor was derived from a man between 18 and 29 years old in good health. CDR3 in DNA: TGCGCCAGCAGCTTGTTGTACAGGGGGACTAGCGGGGACTCCTACGAGCAGTACTTC. Translation: CASSLLYRGTSGDSYEQYF.